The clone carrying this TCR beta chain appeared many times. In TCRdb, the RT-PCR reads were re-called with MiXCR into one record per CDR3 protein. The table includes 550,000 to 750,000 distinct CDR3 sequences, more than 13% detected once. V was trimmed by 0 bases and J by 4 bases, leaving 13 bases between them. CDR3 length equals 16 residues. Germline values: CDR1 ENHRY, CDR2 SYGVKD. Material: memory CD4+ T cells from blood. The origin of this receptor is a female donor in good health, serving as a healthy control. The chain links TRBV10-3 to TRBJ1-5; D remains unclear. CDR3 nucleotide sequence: TGTGCCATCAGTGAGTCGGAGGTAGGCTCGAATCAGCCCCAGCATTTT. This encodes CAISESEVGSNQPQHF.